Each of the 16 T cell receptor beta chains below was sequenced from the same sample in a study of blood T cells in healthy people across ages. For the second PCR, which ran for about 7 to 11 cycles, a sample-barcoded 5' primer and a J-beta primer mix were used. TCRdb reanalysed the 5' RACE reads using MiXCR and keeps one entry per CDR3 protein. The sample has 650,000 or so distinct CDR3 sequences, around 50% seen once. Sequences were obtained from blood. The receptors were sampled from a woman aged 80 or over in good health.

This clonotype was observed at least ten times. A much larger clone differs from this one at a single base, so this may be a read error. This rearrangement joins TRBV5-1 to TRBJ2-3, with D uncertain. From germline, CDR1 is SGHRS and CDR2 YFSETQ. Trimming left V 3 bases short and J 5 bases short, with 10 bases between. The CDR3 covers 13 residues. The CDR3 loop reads CASSWAVGDTQYF. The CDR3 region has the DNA TGCGCCAGCAGCTGGGCGGTGGGAGATACGCAGTATTTT. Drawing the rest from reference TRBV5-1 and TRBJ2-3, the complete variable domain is KAGVTQTPRYLIKTRGQQVTLSCSPISGHRSVSWYQQTPGQGLQFLFEYFSETQRNKGNFPGRFSGRQFSNSRSEMNVSTLELGDSALYLCASSWAVGDTQYFGPGTRLTVL.

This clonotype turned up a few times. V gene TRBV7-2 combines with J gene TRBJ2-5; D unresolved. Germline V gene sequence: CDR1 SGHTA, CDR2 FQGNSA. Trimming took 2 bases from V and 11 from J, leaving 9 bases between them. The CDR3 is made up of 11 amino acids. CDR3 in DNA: TGTGCCAGCAGCTTAATCGCTGAGCAGTACTTC. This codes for CASSLIAEQYF.

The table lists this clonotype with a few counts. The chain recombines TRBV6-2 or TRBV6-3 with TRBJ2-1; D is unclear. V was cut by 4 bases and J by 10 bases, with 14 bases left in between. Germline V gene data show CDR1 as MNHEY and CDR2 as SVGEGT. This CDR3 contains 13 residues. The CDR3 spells CASSSDPVLEQFF. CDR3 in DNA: TGTGCCAGCAGTTCTGATCCGGTCCTAGAGCAGTTCTTC.

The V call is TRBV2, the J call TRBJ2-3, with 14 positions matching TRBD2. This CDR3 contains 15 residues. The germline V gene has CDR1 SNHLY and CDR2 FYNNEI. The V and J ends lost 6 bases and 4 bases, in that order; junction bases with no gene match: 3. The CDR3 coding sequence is TGTGCCAGCAGAAAGACTAGCGGGGGGGCAGATACGCAGTATTTT. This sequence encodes CASRKTSGGADTQYF.

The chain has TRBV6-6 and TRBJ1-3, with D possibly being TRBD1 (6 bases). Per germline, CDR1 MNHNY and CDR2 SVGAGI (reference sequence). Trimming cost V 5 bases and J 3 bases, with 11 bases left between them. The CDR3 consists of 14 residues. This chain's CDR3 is CASSPNRDGNTIYF. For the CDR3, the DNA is TGTGCCAGCAGTCCTAACAGGGATGGAAACACCATATATTTT.

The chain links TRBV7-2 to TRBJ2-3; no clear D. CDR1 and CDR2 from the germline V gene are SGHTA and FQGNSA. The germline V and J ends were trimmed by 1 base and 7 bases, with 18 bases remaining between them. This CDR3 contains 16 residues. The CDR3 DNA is TGTGCCAGCAGCTTAGTAACTGGCGATAGTCCCTATACGCAGTATTTT. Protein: CASSLVTGDSPYTQYF.

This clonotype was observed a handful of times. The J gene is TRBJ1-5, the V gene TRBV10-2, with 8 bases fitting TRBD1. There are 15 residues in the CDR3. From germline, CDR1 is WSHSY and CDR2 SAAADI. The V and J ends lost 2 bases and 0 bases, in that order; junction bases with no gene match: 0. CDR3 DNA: TGCGCCAGCAGTGAGCAGGGGGCTAGCAATCAGCCCCAGCATTTT. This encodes CASSEQGASNQPQHF.

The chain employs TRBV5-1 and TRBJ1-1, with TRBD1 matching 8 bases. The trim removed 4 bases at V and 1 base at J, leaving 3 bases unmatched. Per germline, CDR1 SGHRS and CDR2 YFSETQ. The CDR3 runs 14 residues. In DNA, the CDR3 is TGCGCCAGCAGCCGGACAGGGACGAACACTGAAGCTTTCTTT. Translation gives CASSRTGTNTEAFF.

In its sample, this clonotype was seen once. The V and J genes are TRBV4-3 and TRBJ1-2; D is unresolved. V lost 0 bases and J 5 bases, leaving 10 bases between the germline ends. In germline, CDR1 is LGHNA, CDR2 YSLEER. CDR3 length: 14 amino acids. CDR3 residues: CASSQDWWGYGYTF. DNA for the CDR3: TGCGCCAGCAGCCAAGATTGGTGGGGTTATGGCTACACCTTC.

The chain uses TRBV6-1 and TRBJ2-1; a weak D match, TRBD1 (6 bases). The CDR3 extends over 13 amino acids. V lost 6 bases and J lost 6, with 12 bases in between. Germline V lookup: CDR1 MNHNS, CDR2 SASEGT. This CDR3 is CASRNRELNEQFF. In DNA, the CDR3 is TGTGCCAGCAGGAACAGGGAACTCAATGAGCAGTTCTTC.

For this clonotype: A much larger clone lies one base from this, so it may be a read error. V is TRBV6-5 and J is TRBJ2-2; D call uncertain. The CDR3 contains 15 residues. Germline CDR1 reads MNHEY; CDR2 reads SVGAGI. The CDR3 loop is CARSRTGQNTGELFF. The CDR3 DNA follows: TGTGCCCGCAGCCGTACCGGGCAGAACACCGGGGAGCTGTTTTTT.

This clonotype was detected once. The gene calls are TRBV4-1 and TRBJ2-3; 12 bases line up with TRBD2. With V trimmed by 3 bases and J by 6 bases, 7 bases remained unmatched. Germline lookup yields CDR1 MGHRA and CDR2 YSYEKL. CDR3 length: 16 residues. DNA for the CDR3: TGCGCCAGCAGCCACCCACTAGCGGGAGGTTGGGATACGCAGTATTTT. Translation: CASSHPLAGGWDTQYF.

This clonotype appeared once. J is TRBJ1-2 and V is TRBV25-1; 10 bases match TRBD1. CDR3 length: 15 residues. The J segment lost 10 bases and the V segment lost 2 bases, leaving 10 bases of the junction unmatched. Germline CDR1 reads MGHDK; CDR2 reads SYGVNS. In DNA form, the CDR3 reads TGTGCCAGCAGTGAACCGGGACAGGGGAATTCCGACTACACCTTC. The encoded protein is CASSEPGQGNSDYTF.

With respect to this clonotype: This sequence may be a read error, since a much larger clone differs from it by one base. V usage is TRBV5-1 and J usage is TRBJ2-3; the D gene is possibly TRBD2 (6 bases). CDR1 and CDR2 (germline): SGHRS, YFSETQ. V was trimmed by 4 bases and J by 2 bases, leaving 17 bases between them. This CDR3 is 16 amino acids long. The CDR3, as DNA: TGCGCCAGCAGCGTGGCGCGGCCGGGAGACACAGATACGCAGTATTTT. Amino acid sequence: CASSVARPGDTDTQYF. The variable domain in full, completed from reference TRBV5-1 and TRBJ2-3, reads KAGVTQTPRYLIKTRGQQVTLSCSPISGHRSVSWYQQTPGQGLQFLFEYFSETQRNKGNFPGRFSGRQFSNSRSEMNVSTLELGDSALYLCASSVARPGDTDTQYFGPGTRLTVL.

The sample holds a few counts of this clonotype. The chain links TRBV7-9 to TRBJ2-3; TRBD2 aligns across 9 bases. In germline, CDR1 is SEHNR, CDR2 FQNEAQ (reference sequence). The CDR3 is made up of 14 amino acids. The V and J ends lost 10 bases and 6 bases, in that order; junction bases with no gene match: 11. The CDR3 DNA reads TGTGCCAACACCCCGGGACTAGCTGCTGATACGCAGTATTTT. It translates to CANTPGLAADTQYF.

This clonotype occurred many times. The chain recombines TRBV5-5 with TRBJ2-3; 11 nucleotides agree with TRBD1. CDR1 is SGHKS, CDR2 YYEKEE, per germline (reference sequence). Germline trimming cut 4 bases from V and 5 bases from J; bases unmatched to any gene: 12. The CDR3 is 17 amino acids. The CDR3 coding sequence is TGTGCCAGCAGCAGCTACCCGGGACAGGGGGTTGTAGATACGCAGTATTTT. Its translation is CASSSYPGQGVVDTQYF. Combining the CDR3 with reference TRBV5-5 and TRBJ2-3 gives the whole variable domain DAGVTQSPTHLIKTRGQQVTLRCSPISGHKSVSWYQQVLGQGPQFIFQYYEKEERGRGNFPDRFSARQFPNYSSELNVNALLLGDSALYLCASSSYPGQGVVDTQYFGPGTRLTVL.